The TCR beta chain described here comes from a study of cytomegalovirus exposure and HLA in healthy donors. Of note for this clone: What it binds is unknown.

Notes on the study in general: When a later analysis compared HLA-associated TCR beta chains with equally common others, the HLA-associated chains turned out to be more clonally expanded and to have lower generation probabilities. In all likelihood, a cluster of highly shared sequence variants was a sequencing artifact. In a later analysis, TCR association rates varied by HLA locus: DRB1 most, HLA-C fewest.

Use of 60 Vbeta and 13 Jbeta primers characterized the PCR. Measured with immunoSEQ multiplex PCR; TCRdb has only the in-frame clones, and not every one. The sample lists about 140,000 clones; about three quarters were seen once. This sequence was found in a male donor in good health and CMV-seropositive. Sequencing was carried out using PBMCs.

CDR3 region: CSVPQGMPYGYTF. CDR3 bases: TGCAGCGTACCACAGGGCATGCCATATGGCTACACCTTC. The chain employs TRBV29-1 and TRBJ1-2; D perhaps matches TRBD1 (6 bases). Trimming pared 6 bases from V and 5 bases from J, leaving 16 bases between. The germline gives CDR1 SQVTM, CDR2 ANQGSEA. There are 13 residues in the CDR3.